This T cell receptor beta chain was observed in a study of blood T cell repertoires in COVID-19. Study information: The United States, Italy and Spain were the sources of the acute and convalescent COVID-19 samples. The analysed material was cDNA or gDNA that came from T cells, B-cell-depleted T cells, or PBMCs.

In the original workflow: Amplification with reference gene primers provided the estimates of nucleated cell counts. Only in-frame clones appear in the TCRdb table, and some are missing; sequencing was by immunoSEQ multiplex PCR. D and trimming come from the DNA, and the V and J calls and clone size come from that table. The sample carries nearly 45,000 clones, more than 75% recorded once. Source material: peripheral blood. This receptor was taken from a man between 65 and 79 years old with acute or convalescent COVID-19.

In nucleotides, the CDR3 is TGTGCCAGCAGCTTGGGAGGACTAGCTACCGGGGAGCTGTTTTTT. Translated, it gives CASSLGGLATGELFF. This chain connects TRBV5-4 to TRBJ2-2, with 8 bases identical to TRBD2. The CDR3 is 15 residues long. V was pared by 0 bases and J by 5 bases, with 3 bases of the junction left unmatched. From germline, CDR1 is SGHNT and CDR2 YYREEE (reference sequence).